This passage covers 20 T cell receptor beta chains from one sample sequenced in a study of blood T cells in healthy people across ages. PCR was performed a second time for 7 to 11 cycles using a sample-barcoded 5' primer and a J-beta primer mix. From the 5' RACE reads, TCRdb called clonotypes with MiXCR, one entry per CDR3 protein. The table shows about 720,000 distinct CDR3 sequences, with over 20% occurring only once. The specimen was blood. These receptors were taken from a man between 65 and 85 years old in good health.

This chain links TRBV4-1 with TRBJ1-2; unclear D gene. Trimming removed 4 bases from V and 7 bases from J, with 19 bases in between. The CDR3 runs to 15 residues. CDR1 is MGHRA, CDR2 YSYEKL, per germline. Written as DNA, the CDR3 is TGCGCCAGCAGCCCAACTGACATCGGAAGGGTTGGCTACACCTTC. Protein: CASSPTDIGRVGYTF.

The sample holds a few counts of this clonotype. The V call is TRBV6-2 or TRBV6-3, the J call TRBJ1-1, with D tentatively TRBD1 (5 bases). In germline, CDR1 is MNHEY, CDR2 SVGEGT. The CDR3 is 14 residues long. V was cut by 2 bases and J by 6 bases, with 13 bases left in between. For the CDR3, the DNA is TGTGCCAGCAGTTACACGGGGGTGAAACCTGAAGCTTTCTTT. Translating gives CASSYTGVKPEAFF.

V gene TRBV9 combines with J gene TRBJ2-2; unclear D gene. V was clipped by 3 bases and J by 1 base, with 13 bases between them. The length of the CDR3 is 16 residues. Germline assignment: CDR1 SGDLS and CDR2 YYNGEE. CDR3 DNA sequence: TGTGCCAGCAGCGCCGCTGGCCCAAAGAACACCGGGGAGCTGTTTTTT. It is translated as CASSAAGPKNTGELFF.

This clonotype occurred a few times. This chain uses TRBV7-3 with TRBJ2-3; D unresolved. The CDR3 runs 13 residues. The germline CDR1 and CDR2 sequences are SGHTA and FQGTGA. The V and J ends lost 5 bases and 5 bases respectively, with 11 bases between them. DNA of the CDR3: TGTGCCAGCAGCAACCCATCGGGAGATACGCAGTATTTT. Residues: CASSNPSGDTQYF.

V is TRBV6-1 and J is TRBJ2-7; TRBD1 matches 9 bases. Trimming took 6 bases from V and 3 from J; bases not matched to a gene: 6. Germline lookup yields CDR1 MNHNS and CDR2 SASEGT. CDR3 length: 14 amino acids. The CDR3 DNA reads TGTGCCAGCAGGCGAGCGGGACAGGGCTACGAGCAGTACTTC. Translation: CASRRAGQGYEQYF.

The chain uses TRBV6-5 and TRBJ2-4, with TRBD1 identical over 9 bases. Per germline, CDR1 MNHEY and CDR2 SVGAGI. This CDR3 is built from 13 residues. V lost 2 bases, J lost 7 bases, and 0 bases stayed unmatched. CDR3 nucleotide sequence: TGTGCCAGCAGTTACGACAGGGGGAACATTCAGTACTTC. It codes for CASSYDRGNIQYF.

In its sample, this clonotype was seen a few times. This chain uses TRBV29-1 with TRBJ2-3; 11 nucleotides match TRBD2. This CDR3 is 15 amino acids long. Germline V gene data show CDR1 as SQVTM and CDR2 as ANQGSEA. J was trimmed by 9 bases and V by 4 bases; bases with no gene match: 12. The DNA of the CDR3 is TGCAGCGTTGTCAAGACTAGCGGGGACTCGGAGACGCAGTATTTT. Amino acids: CSVVKTSGDSETQYF.

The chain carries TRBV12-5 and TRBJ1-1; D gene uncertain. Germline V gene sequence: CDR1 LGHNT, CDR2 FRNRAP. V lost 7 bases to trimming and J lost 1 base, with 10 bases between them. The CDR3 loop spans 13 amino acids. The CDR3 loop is CASAVAGNTEAFF. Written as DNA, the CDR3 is TGTGCTAGTGCCGTGGCAGGGAACACTGAAGCTTTCTTT.

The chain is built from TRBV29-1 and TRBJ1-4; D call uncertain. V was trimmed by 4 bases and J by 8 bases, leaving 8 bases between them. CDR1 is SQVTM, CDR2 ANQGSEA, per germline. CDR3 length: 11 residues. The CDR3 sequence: CSVVREEKLFF. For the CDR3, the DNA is TGCAGCGTTGTGAGGGAGGAAAAACTGTTTTTT.

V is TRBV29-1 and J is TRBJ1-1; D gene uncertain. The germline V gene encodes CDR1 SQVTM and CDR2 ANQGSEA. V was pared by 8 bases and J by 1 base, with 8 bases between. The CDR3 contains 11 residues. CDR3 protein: CSCGRNTEAFF. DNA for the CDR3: TGCAGCTGTGGCCGGAACACTGAAGCTTTCTTT.

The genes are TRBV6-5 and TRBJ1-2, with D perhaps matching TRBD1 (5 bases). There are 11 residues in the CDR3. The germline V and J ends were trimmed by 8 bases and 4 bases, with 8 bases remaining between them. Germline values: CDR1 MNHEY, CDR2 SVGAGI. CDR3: CASGTLYGYTF. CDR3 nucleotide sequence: TGTGCCAGCGGGACTCTCTATGGCTACACCTTC.

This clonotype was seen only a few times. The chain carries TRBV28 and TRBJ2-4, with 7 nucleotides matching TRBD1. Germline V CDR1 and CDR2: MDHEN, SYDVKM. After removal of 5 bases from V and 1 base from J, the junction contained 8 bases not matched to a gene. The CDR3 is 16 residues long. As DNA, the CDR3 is TGTGCCAGCAGTCCCCGGACAGGTGGGGCCAAAAACATTCAGTACTTC. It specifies CASSPRTGGAKNIQYF.

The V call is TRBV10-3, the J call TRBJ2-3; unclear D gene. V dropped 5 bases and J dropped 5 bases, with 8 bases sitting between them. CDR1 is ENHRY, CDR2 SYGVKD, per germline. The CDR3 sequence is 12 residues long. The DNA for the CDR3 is TGTGCCATCAGTAATCTAAGAGATACGCAGTATTTT. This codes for CAISNLRDTQYF.

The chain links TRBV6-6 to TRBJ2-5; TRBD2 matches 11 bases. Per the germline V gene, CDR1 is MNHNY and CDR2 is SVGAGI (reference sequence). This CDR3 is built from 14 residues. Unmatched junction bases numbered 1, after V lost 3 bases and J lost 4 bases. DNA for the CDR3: TGTGCCAGCAGTTATAGCGGGAGGGGAGAGACCCAGTACTTC. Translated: CASSYSGRGETQYF.

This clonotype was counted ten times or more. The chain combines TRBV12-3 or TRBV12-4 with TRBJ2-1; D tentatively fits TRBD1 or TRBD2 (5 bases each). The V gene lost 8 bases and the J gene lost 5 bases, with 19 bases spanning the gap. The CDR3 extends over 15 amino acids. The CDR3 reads CASAPSGTGNNEQFF. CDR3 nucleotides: TGTGCCAGCGCTCCGTCCGGGACGGGAAACAATGAGCAGTTCTTC.

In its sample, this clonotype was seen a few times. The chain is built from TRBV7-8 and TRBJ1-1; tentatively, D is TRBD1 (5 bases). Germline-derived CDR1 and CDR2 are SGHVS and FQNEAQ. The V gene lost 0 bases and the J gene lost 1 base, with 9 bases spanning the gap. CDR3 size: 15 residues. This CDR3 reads CASSLAGTTNTEAFF. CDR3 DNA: TGTGCCAGCAGCTTAGCGGGGACCACGAACACTGAAGCTTTCTTT.

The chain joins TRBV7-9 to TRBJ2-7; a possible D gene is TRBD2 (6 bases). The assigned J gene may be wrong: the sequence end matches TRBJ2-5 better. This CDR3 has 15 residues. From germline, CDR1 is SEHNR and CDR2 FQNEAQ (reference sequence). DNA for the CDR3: TGTGCCAGCAGCCCTCCCGGGGGAGTACGAGAGACCCAGTACTTC. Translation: CASSPPGGVRETQYF.

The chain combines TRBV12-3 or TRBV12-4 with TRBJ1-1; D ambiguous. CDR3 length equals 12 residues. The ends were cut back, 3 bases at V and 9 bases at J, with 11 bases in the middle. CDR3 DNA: TGTGCCAGCAGTTTTAGGTCTTCAAAAGCTTTCTTT. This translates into CASSFRSSKAFF.

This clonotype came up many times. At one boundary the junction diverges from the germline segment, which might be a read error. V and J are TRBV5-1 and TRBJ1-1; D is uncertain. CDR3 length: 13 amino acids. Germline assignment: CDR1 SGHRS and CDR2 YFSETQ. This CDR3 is CASSLQSNTEAFF. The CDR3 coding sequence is TGTGCCAGCAGCTTACAATCGAACACTGAAGCTTTCTTT.

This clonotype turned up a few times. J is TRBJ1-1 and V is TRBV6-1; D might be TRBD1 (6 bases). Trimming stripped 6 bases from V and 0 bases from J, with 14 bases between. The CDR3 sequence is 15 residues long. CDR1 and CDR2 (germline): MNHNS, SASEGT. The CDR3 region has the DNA TGTGCCAGCAGGTCCCGGACAGCGGTGAACACTGAAGCTTTCTTT. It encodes CASRSRTAVNTEAFF.